These T cell receptor beta chains were read from a single sample in a study of shared clonotypes between healthy human individuals. This table comes from immunoSEQ multiplex PCR, and its TCRdb copy is limited to in-frame clones, with some not included. The table shows some 690,000 clones, with about 90% occurring only once. Sequencing was performed on memory CD8+ T cells from PBMCs. These receptor sequences come from a man aged 18-30 years in good health. Some clones in this sample may be carry-over from other donors' samples. Both conserved end residues are part of each CDR3. The D gene is left open where the match is weak. Clone size, where shown, is once, few, many, or a class for clones that have expanded.

-,-,TRBV28,TRBJ2-1,TGTGCCAGCAGTGCCTTTCTTAACTCCCCATCGGATGAGCAGTTCTTC,CASSAFLNSPSDEQFF
-,TRBD2,TRBV9,TRBJ2-1,TGTGCCAGCAGCCCGACTAGCGGGAGGGCAGACAATGAGCAGTTCTTC,CASSPTSGRADNEQFF
-,-,TRBV9,TRBJ2-3,TGTGCCAGCAGCGCAGGGGGCACAGATACGCAGTATTTT,CASSAGGTDTQYF
once,-,TRBV15,TRBJ2-1,TGTGCCACCAGCAGAGGACCCGAAGGGGACAATGAGCAGTTCTTC,CATSRGPEGDNEQFF
-,-,TRBV19,TRBJ1-1,TGTGCCAGTAGTATCCCATACTACACTGAAGCTTTCTTT,CASSIPYYTEAFF
once,-,TRBV9,TRBJ1-4,TGTGCCAGCAGCGCCCGGGTGGGGCCCACTAATGAAAAACTGTTTTTT,CASSARVGPTNEKLFF
-,-,TRBV28,TRBJ2-2,TGTGCCAGCAGTTCGTTGGGCTCGAACACCGGGGAGCTGTTTTTT,CASSSLGSNTGELFF
-,-,TRBV27,TRBJ2-2,TGTGCCAGCAGTTTATACGGGAACACCGGGGAGCTGTTTTTT,CASSLYGNTGELFF
once,-,TRBV13,TRBJ2-5,TGTGCCAGCAGTCCTCCACAGGGGGGGTGGGAGACCCAGTACTTC,CASSPPQGGWETQYF
-,TRBD1,TRBV4-3,TRBJ1-3,TGCGCCAGCAGCCAAGTACTTACAGGGGAACTGACAATCTCTGGAAACACCATATATTTT,CASSQVLTGELTISGNTIYF
-,-,TRBV11-3,TRBJ2-1,TGTGCCAGCAGCTTAGATTCGGGATTAGCGTACAATGAGCAGTTCTTC,CASSLDSGLAYNEQFF
-,TRBD2,TRBV4-2,TRBJ2-3,TGTGCCAGCAGCGTTACTAGCGGGAGTGCAGCAGATACGCAGTATTTT,CASSVTSGSAADTQYF
-,-,TRBV19,TRBJ2-2,TGTGCCAGTAGTCCGGGGCAAATCGGGGAGCTGTTTTTT,CASSPGQIGELFF
-,-,TRBV27,TRBJ2-6,TGTGCCAGCAGTGGACACTCTGGGGCCAACGTCCTGACTTTC,CASSGHSGANVLTF
-,TRBD2,TRBV4-1,TRBJ2-1,TGCGCCAGCAGCCAGGCTAGCGGGAGGGCCCACAATGAGCAGTTCTTC,CASSQASGRAHNEQFF
-,-,TRBV28,TRBJ1-4,TGTGCCAGCAGTTTCGCGATAGCTAATGAAAAACTGTTTTTT,CASSFAIANEKLFF
-,TRBD2,TRBV28,TRBJ2-2,TGTGCCAGCAGTTTATTAGCGGGAGGAATTAACACCGGGGAGCTGTTTTTT,CASSLLAGGINTGELFF
-,TRBD1,TRBV4-1,TRBJ2-7,TGCGCCAGCAGAAGCCCCGGACAGGGCAACGGCGAGCAGTACTTC,CASRSPGQGNGEQYF
-,TRBD1,TRBV15,TRBJ2-7,TGTGCCACCAGCACAAGACAGGGGAACTACGAGCAGTACTTC,CATSTRQGNYEQYF
-,-,TRBV30,TRBJ1-4,TGTGCCTGGAGCGCGACCCCCTCGGGAACTAATGAAAAACTGTTTTTT,CAWSATPSGTNEKLFF
-,-,TRBV19,TRBJ1-4,TGTGCCAGTAGTAGAGAAAAACTGTTTTTT,CASSREKLFF
-,-,TRBV4-2,TRBJ2-7,TGTGCCAGCAGTCAAGACAGGAGATCCTACGAGCAGTACTTC,CASSQDRRSYEQYF
-,TRBD2,TRBV27,TRBJ2-7,TGTGCCAGCAGTCTTCTGCGTAGCGGGAGGAGCGAGCAGTACTTC,CASSLLRSGRSEQYF
once,-,TRBV11-2,TRBJ2-7,TGTGCCAGCAGCCTGGGACTCCCGGTCTACGAGCAGTACTTC,CASSLGLPVYEQYF
-,-,TRBV27,TRBJ1-1,TGTGCCAGCAGTACCAGGGCGGCGAACACTGAAGCTTTCTTT,CASSTRAANTEAFF
-,-,TRBV29-1,TRBJ1-4,TGCAGCACACTGGAGTTTGGGGCGGGTGAAAAACTGTTTTTT,CSTLEFGAGEKLFF
-,TRBD1,TRBV4-3,TRBJ1-5,TGCGCCAGCAGCCAAGGGACAGGGGCTGCTCAGCCCCAGCATTTT,CASSQGTGAAQPQHF
-,TRBD2,TRBV27,TRBJ2-7,TGTGCCAGCAGTCCACTAGCGTTATCCGAGCAGTACTTC,CASSPLALSEQYF
few,-,TRBV9,TRBJ1-2,TGTGCCAGCAGCGGAGGCATAATAAACTATGGCTACACCTTC,CASSGGIINYGYTF
-,TRBD2,TRBV9,TRBJ2-7,TGTGCCAGCAGCGCAAGCGGCGGGAGTTCCAACGAGCAGTACTTC,CASSASGGSSNEQYF
-,TRBD1,TRBV10-3,TRBJ1-2,TGTGCCATCAGTGACCCAGACAGGGGTGAGAACTATGGCTACACCTTC,CAISDPDRGENYGYTF
-,-,TRBV29-1,TRBJ2-1,TGCAGCGTTGTCCAAAGAACCTACAATGAGCAGTTCTTC,CSVVQRTYNEQFF
-,-,TRBV7-9,TRBJ2-7,TGTGCCAGCAGCCCCGGGGCGGAAAGCTACGAGCAGTACTTC,CASSPGAESYEQYF
-,TRBD2,TRBV7-2,TRBJ2-7,TGTGCCAGCAGCTTACAGGGACTAGCGGGATACTACGAGCAGTACTTC,CASSLQGLAGYYEQYF
-,TRBD2,TRBV9,TRBJ2-3,TGTGCCAGCAGCGTAGGGCGGGAGGAGGCCACAGATACGCAGTATTTT,CASSVGREEATDTQYF
-,-,TRBV5-3,TRBJ2-7,TGTGCCAGAAGCCGACGCTCCCGGACCGAAAATCACTACGAGCAGTACTTC,CARSRRSRTENHYEQYF
once,-,TRBV28,TRBJ2-5,TGTGCCAGCAGGACCACAGGCGCACTAGAGACCCAGTACTTC,CASRTTGALETQYF
-,-,TRBV30,TRBJ1-2,TGTGCCTGGAGTGTAGGGCAGTATGGCTACACCTTC,CAWSVGQYGYTF
-,-,TRBV6-1,TRBJ1-5,TGTGCCAGCAGTGAAGGGGGACCCAATCAGCCCCAGCATTTT,CASSEGGPNQPQHF
-,TRBD1,TRBV6-6,TRBJ2-1,TGTGCCAGCAGTTACCCGGGACAGGGGGCGCGGAATGAGCAGTTCTTC,CASSYPGQGARNEQFF